The 26 T cell receptor beta chains below come from one sample, sequenced in a study of CD8+ T cells in alopecia areata. Once RNA had been extracted, it was reverse transcribed into cDNA to act as the sequencing template. This table comes from immunoSEQ multiplex PCR, and its TCRdb copy is limited to in-frame clones, with some not included. Here the sample spans around 250,000 clones, under 70% being singletons. The specimen was CD4+ T cells sorted from blood, collected at week 0. The receptor source for this set is a human donor with alopecia areata.

This sequence joins TRBV30 and TRBJ1-5; 7 nucleotides match TRBD1. Losses at the gene ends were 1 base for V and 1 base for J; bases not matched to a gene: 7. This CDR3 is built from 16 residues. Germline assignment: CDR1 GTSNPN and CDR2 SVGIG (reference sequence). The CDR3 loop reads CAWSDRQGGSNQPQHF. Written as DNA, the CDR3 is TGTGCCTGGAGTGACCGACAGGGTGGGAGCAATCAGCCCCAGCATTTT.

The sample holds a few counts of this clone. J is TRBJ1-4 and V is TRBV30, with TRBD1 identical over 10 bases. The V and J ends lost 3 bases and 6 bases, in that order; junction bases with no gene match: 4. The length of the CDR3 is 14 residues. From germline, CDR1 is GTSNPN and CDR2 SVGIG (reference sequence). In DNA form, the CDR3 reads TGTGCCTGGAGGGACAGGGGGGTGGATGAAAAACTGTTTTTT. Residues: CAWRDRGVDEKLFF.

For this clone: The sample holds other DNA sequences that translate to the same CDR3. This chain uses TRBV29-1 with TRBJ1-5; 9 positions agree with TRBD1. Germline V lookup: CDR1 SQVTM, CDR2 ANQGSEA. The length of the CDR3 is 12 residues. Trimming took 4 bases from V and 5 from J; bases not matched to a gene: 0. CDR3 in DNA: TGCAGCGTTGGGACAGGGGATCAGCCCCAGCATTTT. Translated, it gives CSVGTGDQPQHF.

Only a few counts were recorded for this clone. Other DNA sequences in this specimen translate into the identical CDR3. V is TRBV4-3 and J is TRBJ1-5, with a weak D call TRBD1 (5 bases). The germline V and J ends were trimmed by 0 bases and 7 bases, with 7 bases remaining between them. The germline V gene encodes CDR1 LGHNA and CDR2 YSLEER. The CDR3 length is 13 residues. The CDR3 sequence: CASSQEGGQPQHF. The CDR3, as DNA: TGCGCCAGCAGCCAAGAGGGGGGGCAGCCCCAGCATTTT.

The V gene is TRBV5-1, the J gene TRBJ1-2; D possibly corresponds to TRBD1 (6 bases). The CDR3 sequence is 13 residues long. The V gene's germline CDR1 is SGHRS and CDR2 YFSETQ. Trimming took 6 bases from V and 2 from J, leaving 11 bases between them. DNA for the CDR3: TGCGCCAGCACCCAACAGGGAAACTATGGCTACACCTTC. As protein: CASTQQGNYGYTF. Using reference TRBV5-1 and TRBJ1-2 for the parts outside the CDR3, the full variable domain is KAGVTQTPRYLIKTRGQQVTLSCSPISGHRSVSWYQQTPGQGLQFLFEYFSETQRNKGNFPGRFSGRQFSNSRSEMNVSTLELGDSALYLCASTQQGNYGYTFGSGTRLTVV.

In regard to this clone: Other DNA sequences from this sample encode an identical CDR3 as well. V gene TRBV30 combines with J gene TRBJ1-5; 7 bases match TRBD1. Germline trimming cut 5 bases from V and 5 bases from J; bases unmatched to any gene: 6. CDR1 GTSNPN and CDR2 SVGIG come from the germline V gene (reference sequence). There are 13 residues in the CDR3. The CDR3 here is CAWADRADQPQHF. In DNA, the CDR3 is TGTGCCTGGGCTGACAGGGCGGATCAGCCCCAGCATTTT.

The chain couples TRBV9 to TRBJ1-5; no definite D call. In germline, CDR1 is SGDLS, CDR2 YYNGEE. Trimming shortened V by 1 base and J by 0 bases, and 17 bases separated the two germline ends. CDR3 length: 18 residues. CDR3 protein: CASSVKLAAAYSNQPQHF. CDR3 DNA: TGTGCCAGCAGCGTAAAACTGGCTGCTGCCTATAGCAATCAGCCCCAGCATTTT.

In its sample, this clone was seen a few times. The chain is built from TRBV7-2 and TRBJ2-1; D gene unclear. Germline lookup yields CDR1 SGHTA and CDR2 FQGNSA. Between the trimmed V and J ends, which lost 2 bases and 4 bases, there was a span of 6 bases. The CDR3 consists of 13 residues. The CDR3 here is CASSLILYNEQFF. Written as DNA, the CDR3 is TGTGCCAGCAGCTTAATTCTGTACAATGAGCAGTTCTTC.

The gene calls are TRBV21-1 and TRBJ1-4; the D call in the table, TRBD1, was not verified against the DNA. TRBV21-1 is classified as a pseudogene. The CDR3 has 13 amino acids. Here the CDR3 DNA reads TGTGCCAGCAGCGGGCAGGGGGATGAAAAACTGTTTTTT. Its protein product is CASSGQGDEKLFF.

The V call is TRBV15, the J call TRBJ1-3, with D uncertain. The CDR3 contains 15 residues. The ends were cut back, 5 bases at V and 0 bases at J, with 11 bases in the middle. Germline values: CDR1 LNHNV, CDR2 YYDKDF (reference sequence). CDR3 nucleotide sequence: TGTGCCACCAGCGATCCCAGGAGCTCTGGAAACACCATATATTTT. This translates into CATSDPRSSGNTIYF.

In its sample, this clone was seen a few times. This chain uses TRBV29-1 with TRBJ1-1, with unresolved D. Germline lookup yields CDR1 SQVTM and CDR2 ANQGSEA. Trimming cost V 5 bases and J 5 bases, with 12 bases left between them. This CDR3 has 12 amino acids. The chain's CDR3 is CSVSGMGTEAFF. In DNA form, the CDR3 reads TGCAGCGTTTCGGGGATGGGGACTGAAGCTTTCTTT.

This sequence joins TRBV25-1 and TRBJ2-1, with 13 bases lining up with TRBD2. Germline assignment: CDR1 MGHDK and CDR2 SYGVNS. The V and J ends lost 4 bases and 10 bases, in that order; junction bases with no gene match: 4. The CDR3 has 14 residues. Here the CDR3 reads CASSARLAGGEQFF. For the CDR3, the DNA is TGTGCCAGCAGTGCCCGACTAGCGGGGGGCGAGCAGTTCTTC.

The J gene is TRBJ1-5, the V gene TRBV2, with 9 bases identical to TRBD1. Germline V lookup: CDR1 SNHLY, CDR2 FYNNEI. CDR3 length: 16 residues. Trimming took 8 bases from V and 6 from J; bases not matched to a gene: 14. The CDR3 nucleotides are TGTGCCAGCGCCGAACAGGGGGCGCGGGGCAGTCAGCCCCAGCATTTT. Its protein product is CASAEQGARGSQPQHF.

J is TRBJ1-1 and V is TRBV7-9; D unresolved. V lost 1 base to trimming and J lost 6 bases, with 6 bases between them. The V gene's germline CDR1 is SEHNR and CDR2 FQNEAQ (reference sequence). The CDR3 is made up of 12 amino acids. The CDR3 spells CASSLEQSEAFF. In nucleotides, the CDR3 is TGTGCCAGCAGCTTAGAGCAGTCTGAAGCTTTCTTT.

V usage is TRBV25-1 and J usage is TRBJ1-6, with 8 bases aligning to TRBD1. V trimming: 3 bases; J trimming: 9 bases; junction bases outside the gene matches: 7. CDR1 is MGHDK, CDR2 SYGVNS, per germline. This CDR3 has 15 residues. CDR3 in DNA: TGTGCCAGCAGTGACCTCAGGGGGCCTACTTCACCCCTCCACTTT. It is translated as CASSDLRGPTSPLHF.

This clone was observed once. This sequence joins TRBV29-1 and TRBJ2-5; tentatively, D is TRBD1 or TRBD2 (5 bases each). The CDR3 extends over 14 amino acids. Deletions cut 8 bases from V and 5 bases from J, with 21 bases between. Germline values: CDR1 SQVTM, CDR2 ANQGSEA. The CDR3 reads CSTNTDPGTETQYF. The CDR3 DNA sequence: TGCAGCACAAATACGGATCCAGGGACGGAGACCCAGTACTTC. Full variable domain (rest looked up from reference TRBV29-1 and TRBJ2-5): SAVISQKPSRDICQRGTSLTIQCQVDSQVTMMFWYRQQPGQSLTLIATANQGSEATYESGFVIDKFPISRPNLTFSTLTVSNMSPEDSSIYLCSTNTDPGTETQYFGPGTRLLVL.

V is TRBV7-8 and J is TRBJ1-1; no firm D call. Per germline, CDR1 SGHVS and CDR2 FQNEAQ. V was trimmed by 2 bases and J by 1 base, leaving 11 bases between them. CDR3 length: 15 amino acids. CDR3 sequence reads: CASSLMPTPNTEAFF. CDR3 in DNA: TGTGCCAGCAGCTTAATGCCAACTCCGAACACTGAAGCTTTCTTT. The full variable domain, rest sourced from reference TRBV7-8 and TRBJ1-1, is GAGVSQSPRYKVAKRGQDVALRCDPISGHVSLFWYQQALGQGPEFLTYFQNEAQLDKSGLPSDRFFAERPEGSVSTLKIQRTQQEDSAVYLCASSLMPTPNTEAFFGQGTRLTVV.

This rearrangement joins TRBV29-1 to TRBJ2-6, with 9 bases aligning to TRBD1. Germline V lookup: CDR1 SQVTM, CDR2 ANQGSEA. This CDR3 region has 15 residues. V gave up 6 bases and J gave up 0 bases; unmatched junction bases: 3. DNA for the CDR3: TGCAGCGTGGGACAGGGCATCTCTGGGGCCAACGTCCTGACTTTC. This gives the protein CSVGQGISGANVLTF.

The chain combines TRBV7-3 with TRBJ2-7; D gene unclear. CDR1 is SGHTA, CDR2 FQGTGA, per germline. This CDR3 comprises 14 residues. Trimming took 5 bases from V and 7 from J, leaving 18 bases between them. CDR3 in DNA: TGTGCCAGCAGCCTAAACCCGAGTCATCGGGAGCAGTACTTC. Translation gives CASSLNPSHREQYF.

The chain recombines TRBV5-1 with TRBJ1-6, with D possibly matching TRBD1 (5 bases). This CDR3 is built from 14 residues. The germline gives CDR1 SGHRS, CDR2 YFSETQ. Trimming shortened V by 3 bases and J by 9 bases, and 13 bases separated the two germline ends. CDR3 DNA sequence: TGCGCCAGCAGCTACGACAGCTTCGGTTCACCCCTCCACTTT. Translating gives CASSYDSFGSPLHF.

V and J are TRBV5-4 and TRBJ2-5; 7 nucleotides line up with TRBD2. In germline, CDR1 is SGHNT, CDR2 YYREEE (reference sequence). CDR3 length equals 14 residues. With 1 base clipped from V and 2 bases from J, the junction kept 2 bases outside the gene matches. CDR3 in amino acids: CASSLRGVQETQYF. In DNA, the CDR3 is TGTGCCAGCAGCTTGCGGGGGGTACAAGAGACCCAGTACTTC.

This clone has just a few counts. The CDR3 coding sequence is TGTGCCTGGAGTGTAGGGATGGACAGCAGGGAGCTGTTTTTT. It is translated as CAWSVGMDSRELFF. The rearrangement joins TRBV30 to TRBJ2-2, with D possibly TRBD1 on 6 matching bases. From germline, CDR1 is GTSNPN and CDR2 SVGIG (reference sequence). V was clipped by 0 bases and J by 9 bases, with 14 bases between them. The CDR3 runs 14 residues.

This chain connects TRBV4-2 to TRBJ2-6; tentative D call: TRBD2 (5 bases). Trimming stripped 1 base from V and 3 bases from J, with 10 bases between. This CDR3 is 16 amino acids long. The germline V gene has CDR1 LGHNA and CDR2 YNFKEQ. The DNA of the CDR3 is TGTGCCAGCAGCCAAGTGGAGGCCGGTGGGGCCAACGTCCTGACTTTC. Its translation: CASSQVEAGGANVLTF.

The chain carries TRBV29-1 and TRBJ2-5; no reliable D call. Germline-derived CDR1 and CDR2 are SQVTM and ANQGSEA. CDR3 length: 12 residues. Trimming took 4 bases from V and 5 from J, leaving 11 bases between them. The CDR3 sequence: CSVGGGRETQYF. CDR3 DNA: TGCAGCGTTGGTGGTGGTCGGGAGACCCAGTACTTC.

The table lists this clone with a few counts. The chain uses TRBV29-1 and TRBJ2-3; 10 nucleotides line up with TRBD1. J lost 6 bases, V lost 5 bases, and 5 bases had no gene match. Per the germline V gene, CDR1 is SQVTM and CDR2 is ANQGSEA. This CDR3 comprises 13 residues. Written as DNA, the CDR3 is TGCAGCGTTCAGGGACAGGGGTCCGATACGCAGTATTTT. This sequence encodes CSVQGQGSDTQYF.

This clone was detected only once. This chain links TRBV30 with TRBJ2-1; 10 bases line up with TRBD2. The CDR3 is made up of 16 amino acids. Unmatched junction bases numbered 8, after V lost 0 bases and J lost 6 bases. The germline gives CDR1 GTSNPN, CDR2 SVGIG (reference sequence). CDR3 in DNA: TGTGCCTGGAGTGTATCTAGCGGGGGCCCTGGCAATGAGCAGTTCTTC. Protein product: CAWSVSSGGPGNEQFF.